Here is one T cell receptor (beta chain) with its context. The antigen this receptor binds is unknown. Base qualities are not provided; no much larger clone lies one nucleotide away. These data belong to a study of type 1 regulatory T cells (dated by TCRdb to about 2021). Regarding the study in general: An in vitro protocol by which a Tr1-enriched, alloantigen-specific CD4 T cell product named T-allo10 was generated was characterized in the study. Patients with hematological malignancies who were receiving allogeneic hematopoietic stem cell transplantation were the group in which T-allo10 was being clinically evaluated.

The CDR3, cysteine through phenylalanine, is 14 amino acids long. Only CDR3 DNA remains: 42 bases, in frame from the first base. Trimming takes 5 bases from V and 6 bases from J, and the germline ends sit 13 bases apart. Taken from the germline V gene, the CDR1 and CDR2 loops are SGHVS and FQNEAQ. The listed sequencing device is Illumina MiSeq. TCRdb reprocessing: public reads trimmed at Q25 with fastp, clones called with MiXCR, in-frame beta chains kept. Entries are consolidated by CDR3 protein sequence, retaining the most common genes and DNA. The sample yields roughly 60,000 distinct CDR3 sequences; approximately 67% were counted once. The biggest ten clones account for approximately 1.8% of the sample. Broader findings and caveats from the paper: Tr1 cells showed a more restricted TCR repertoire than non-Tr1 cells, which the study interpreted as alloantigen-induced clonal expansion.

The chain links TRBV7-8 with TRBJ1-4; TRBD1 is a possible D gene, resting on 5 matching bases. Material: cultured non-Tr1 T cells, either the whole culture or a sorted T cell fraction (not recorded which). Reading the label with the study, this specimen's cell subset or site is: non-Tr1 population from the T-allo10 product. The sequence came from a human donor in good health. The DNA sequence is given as TGTGCCAGCAGCCCTGATTCGGGGCATGAAAAACTGTTTTTT. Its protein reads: CASSPDSGHEKLFF. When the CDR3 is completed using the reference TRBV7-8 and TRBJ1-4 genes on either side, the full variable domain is GAGVSQSPRYKVAKRGQDVALRCDPISGHVSLFWYQQALGQGPEFLTYFQNEAQLDKSGLPSDRFFAERPEGSVSTLKIQRTQQEDSAVYLCASSPDSGHEKLFFGSGTQLSVL.